This entry lists 21 T cell receptor beta chains sequenced from one sample in a study of blood T cell repertoires in COVID-19. TCRdb's copy holds only in-frame clones and misses some; the assay was immunoSEQ multiplex PCR. The table records 300,000 to 400,000 clones, approximately 86% of them present only once. The sample consisted of peripheral blood. The receptors stem from a woman aged 55-75 years with COVID-19, enrolled during active disease.

The J gene is TRBJ1-1, the V gene TRBV30; maybe TRBD1 (6 bases). The germline CDR1 and CDR2 sequences are GTSNPN and SVGIG (reference sequence). Between the trimmed V and J ends, which lost 0 bases and 1 base, there was a span of 9 bases. CDR3 size: 14 residues. As DNA, the CDR3 is TGTGCCTGGAGTGTCCAGGACAGGAACACTGAAGCTTTCTTT. Encoded protein: CAWSVQDRNTEAFF.

This chain uses TRBV24-1 with TRBJ2-7; TRBD1 matches at 7 bases. Germline V gene data show CDR1 as KGHDR and CDR2 as SFDVKD. The trim removed 0 bases at V and 4 bases at J, leaving 8 bases unmatched. The CDR3 has 16 amino acids. CDR3 nucleotides: TGTGCCACCAGTGATTTGGCTAGTGACAGGGAATACGAGCAGTACTTC. This encodes CATSDLASDREYEQYF.

This sequence joins TRBV27 and TRBJ1-5, with a tentative D call TRBD1 (6 bases). Trimming took off 1 base at V and 5 bases at J, with 12 bases between the two ends. The CDR3 runs to 15 residues. CDR1 and CDR2 (germline): MNHEY, SMNVEV (reference sequence). The CDR3 DNA reads as TGTGCCAGCAGTTTATTCGCCACAGGGCATCAGCCCCAGCATTTT. It translates to CASSLFATGHQPQHF.

The V and J genes are TRBV13 and TRBJ1-5, with a tentative D call TRBD1 (6 bases). Trimming took off 4 bases at V and 4 bases at J, with 11 bases between the two ends. Looked up from germline, CDR1 is PRHDT and CDR2 is FYEKMQ (reference sequence). The CDR3 sequence is 14 residues long. The CDR3 is CASSSRGHNQPQHF. CDR3 bases: TGTGCCAGCAGCTCCCGGGGACATAATCAGCCCCAGCATTTT.

The rearrangement links TRBV7-2 to TRBJ1-2, with no clear D. The CDR3 has 14 residues. In germline, CDR1 is SGHTA, CDR2 FQGNSA. Trimming shortened V by 1 base and J by 2 bases, and 8 bases separated the two germline ends. CDR3 protein: CASSLDGRNYGYTF. The DNA of the CDR3 is TGTGCCAGCAGCTTAGACGGCAGGAACTATGGCTACACCTTC.

This chain uses TRBV9 with TRBJ2-7; 10 nucleotides line up with TRBD2. Germline V CDR1 and CDR2: SGDLS, YYNGEE. J was trimmed by 0 bases and V by 3 bases; bases with no gene match: 12. The CDR3 sequence is 18 residues long. The CDR3, as DNA: TGTGCCAGCAGCGACCACCCCCTAGCGGGGGTTGACTCCTACGAGCAGTACTTC. Translating it yields CASSDHPLAGVDSYEQYF.

This clone was counted ten times or more. This chain links TRBV18 with TRBJ1-1, with TRBD1 matching over 9 bases. Germline CDR1 and CDR2: KGHSH and LQKENI. CDR3 length: 13 residues. The V gene end was trimmed by 2 bases and the J gene end by 11 bases; junction bases not matched to a gene: 6. In nucleotides, the CDR3 is TGTGCCAGCTCACCAGGGACAGGGTATAATGCTTTCTTT. Its protein is CASSPGTGYNAFF.

The V and J genes are TRBV5-1 and TRBJ1-2, with a weak D call TRBD1 (5 bases). CDR3 size: 13 residues. Trimming removed 0 bases from V and 2 bases from J, with 5 bases in between. CDR1 is SGHRS and CDR2 is YFSETQ in the germline V gene. The CDR3 coding sequence is TGCGCCAGCAGCTTGGAGGGGAACTATGGCTACACCTTC. It codes for CASSLEGNYGYTF.

This clone was recorded a few times. This same CDR3 is encoded by further DNA sequences in the sample. The chain uses TRBV27 and TRBJ2-7, with 10 bases identical to TRBD1. The trim removed 0 bases at V and 1 base at J, leaving 0 bases unmatched. The CDR3 is 15 residues long. Per the germline V gene, CDR1 is MNHEY and CDR2 is SMNVEV (reference sequence). The CDR3 reads CASSLSGQGSYEQYF. The CDR3 DNA follows: TGTGCCAGCAGTTTATCGGGACAGGGGTCCTACGAGCAGTACTTC.

The rearrangement links TRBV6-5 to TRBJ2-3; D possibly corresponds to TRBD1 (6 bases). CDR1 is MNHEY, CDR2 SVGAGI, per germline. The CDR3 sequence is 16 residues long. V shed 0 bases and J shed 4 bases, with 14 bases lying between them. CDR3 coding DNA: TGTGCCAGCAGTTACTCGGGCAGGGGTACTGCAGATACGCAGTATTTT. Translating gives CASSYSGRGTADTQYF.

This clone was found once. The rearrangement uses TRBV5-1 and TRBJ2-7; D call uncertain. Germline V gene lookup returns CDR1 SGHRS and CDR2 YFSETQ. This CDR3 is built from 15 residues. V was pared by 1 base and J by 6 bases, with 17 bases between. This chain's CDR3 is CASSLFSGSNGEQYF. CDR3 nucleotide sequence: TGCGCCAGCAGCTTGTTTTCCGGGTCTAATGGCGAGCAGTACTTC.

The chain has TRBV6-5 and TRBJ1-1; TRBD1 agrees at 9 bases. Germline CDR1 MNHEY, CDR2 SVGAGI. The V and J ends lost 7 bases and 6 bases, in that order; junction bases with no gene match: 9. The CDR3 is made up of 14 amino acids. CDR3 DNA: TGTGCCAGCAAAGTACCGGGACAGGGCTCTGAAGCTTTCTTT. It yields the protein CASKVPGQGSEAFF.

This chain joins TRBV4-1 and TRBJ1-6; the D gene is possibly TRBD1 (5 bases). V lost 6 bases to trimming and J lost 9 bases, with 21 bases between them. There are 16 residues in the CDR3. Germline V gene data show CDR1 as MGHRA and CDR2 as YSYEKL. The CDR3 bases are TGCGCCAGCAGACGTAACCAGGGCGGGGCGGGTTCACCCCTCCACTTT. This encodes CASRRNQGGAGSPLHF.

This clone has a handful of counts. The rearrangement uses TRBV5-8 and TRBJ2-5, with D possibly TRBD2 on 6 matching bases. This CDR3 has 14 residues. V lost 4 bases to trimming and J lost 6 bases, with 16 bases between them. Germline assignment: CDR1 SGHTS and CDR2 YDEGEE. CDR3 amino acids: CASSVTSNVQTQYF. The DNA for the CDR3 is TGTGCCAGCAGCGTTACTAGCAATGTACAGACCCAGTACTTC.

CDR3 in DNA: TGTGCCAGCTCATCGTACAGGGATGCGGCCACTGAAGCTTTCTTT. Protein product: CASSSYRDAATEAFF. The rearrangement joins TRBV18 to TRBJ1-1; the D gene is possibly TRBD1 (6 bases). V gave up 5 bases and J gave up 4 bases, with 17 bases separating them. The CDR3 loop spans 15 amino acids. Germline CDR1 KGHSH, CDR2 LQKENI.

This clone was seen more than once but under ten times. This chain connects TRBV15 to TRBJ2-2; 7 nucleotides align to TRBD1. V trimming: 5 bases; J trimming: 6 bases; junction bases outside the gene matches: 27. The germline gives CDR1 LNHNV, CDR2 YYDKDF (reference sequence). The CDR3 contains 21 residues. Written as DNA, the CDR3 is TGTGCCACCAGCCCCCGCCCCCCCCCACAGGGGCAACCCCAGGACGCCGGGGAGCTGTTTTTT. Translation gives CATSPRPPPQGQPQDAGELFF.

This clone was detected only once. The rearrangement joins TRBV5-8 to TRBJ2-3, with TRBD2 identical over 13 bases. The V and J ends lost 0 bases and 9 bases, in that order; junction bases with no gene match: 7. CDR1 SGHTS and CDR2 YDEGEE come from the germline V gene. The CDR3 extends over 16 amino acids. Written as DNA, the CDR3 is TGTGCCAGCAGCTTGGGACTAGCGGGGGGCAGAACCACGCAGTATTTT. Its protein product is CASSLGLAGGRTTQYF.

CDR3 nucleotide sequence: TGTGCCAGTTCGACAGGGGTCTACGAGCAGTACTTC. As protein: CASSTGVYEQYF. The chain combines TRBV10-3 with TRBJ2-7; TRBD1 matches at 8 bases. Germline V gives CDR1 ENHRY, CDR2 SYGVKD. The V gene end was trimmed by 10 bases and the J gene end by 3 bases; junction bases not matched to a gene: 5. This CDR3 spans 12 amino acids.

The V and J genes are TRBV23-1 and TRBJ2-5; D might be TRBD1 (5 bases). TRBV23-1 qualifies as an ORF whose function is uncertain. The CDR3 contains 18 residues. V lost 0 bases and J lost 1, with 18 bases in between. CDR3 in amino acids: CASSQSSREYRFQETQYF. CDR3 nucleotides: TGCGCCAGCAGTCAATCATCCAGGGAATACCGATTCCAAGAGACCCAGTACTTC.

The V and J genes are TRBV7-8 and TRBJ1-1; a possible D gene is TRBD1 (5 bases). CDR1 and CDR2 (germline): SGHVS, FQNEAQ. V lost 2 bases to trimming and J lost 6 bases, with 13 bases between them. This CDR3 spans 14 amino acids. CDR3 DNA: TGTGCCAGCAGCTTACTCAGGGTTAGGGCTGAAGCTTTCTTT. It specifies CASSLLRVRAEAFF.

The gene calls are TRBV2 and TRBJ2-3; 7 nucleotides line up with TRBD2. In germline, CDR1 is SNHLY, CDR2 FYNNEI. The trim removed 6 bases at V and 2 bases at J, leaving 8 bases unmatched. The CDR3 extends over 15 amino acids. The CDR3 sequence is CASSRDYTVTDTQYF. CDR3 sequence (DNA): TGTGCCAGCAGCCGGGACTACACCGTCACAGATACGCAGTATTTT.